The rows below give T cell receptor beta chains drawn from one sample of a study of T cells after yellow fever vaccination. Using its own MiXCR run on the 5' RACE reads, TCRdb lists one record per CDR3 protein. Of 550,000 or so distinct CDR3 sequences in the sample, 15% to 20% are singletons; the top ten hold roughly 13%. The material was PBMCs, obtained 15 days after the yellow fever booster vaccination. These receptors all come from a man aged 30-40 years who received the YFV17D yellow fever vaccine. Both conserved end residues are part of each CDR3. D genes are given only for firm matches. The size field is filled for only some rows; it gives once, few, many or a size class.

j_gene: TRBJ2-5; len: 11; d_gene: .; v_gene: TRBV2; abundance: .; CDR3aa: CATEVWETQYF; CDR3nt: TGTGCCACGGAAGTGTGGGAGACCCAGTACTTC
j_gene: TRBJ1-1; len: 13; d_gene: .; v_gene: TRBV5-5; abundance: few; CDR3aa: CASAMGEGAGGFF; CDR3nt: TGTGCCAGCGCCATGGGGGAAGGGGCGGGAGGTTTCTTT
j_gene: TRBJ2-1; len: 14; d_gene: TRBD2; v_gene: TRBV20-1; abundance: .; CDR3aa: CSASGGRFYNEQFF; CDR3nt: TGCAGTGCTAGTGGCGGGAGATTTTACAATGAGCAGTTCTTC
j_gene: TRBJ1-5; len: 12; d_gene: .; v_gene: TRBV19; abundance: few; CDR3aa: CASNKEDQPQHF; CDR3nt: TGTGCCAGTAACAAGGAGGATCAGCCCCAGCATTTT
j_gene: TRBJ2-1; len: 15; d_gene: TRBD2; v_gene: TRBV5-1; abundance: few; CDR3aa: CASSLGLAGGFEQFF; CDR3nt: TGCGCCAGCAGCTTGGGGCTAGCGGGAGGATTTGAGCAGTTCTTC
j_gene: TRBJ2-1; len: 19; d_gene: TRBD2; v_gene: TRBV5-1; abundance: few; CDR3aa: CASSLSLAGGSWAYNEQFF; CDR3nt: TGCGCCAGCAGCTTGTCACTAGCGGGAGGAAGTTGGGCGTACAATGAGCAGTTCTTC
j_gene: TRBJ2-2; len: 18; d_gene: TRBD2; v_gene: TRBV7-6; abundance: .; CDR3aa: CASSLGGTSGGPTGELFF; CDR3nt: TGTGCCAGCAGCTTAGGCGGGACTAGCGGGGGCCCCACCGGGGAGCTGTTTTTT
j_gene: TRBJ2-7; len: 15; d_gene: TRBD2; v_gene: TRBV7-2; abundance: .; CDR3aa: CASSVRAGVDYEQYF; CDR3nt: TGTGCCAGCAGCGTCCGAGCGGGAGTGGACTACGAGCAGTACTTC
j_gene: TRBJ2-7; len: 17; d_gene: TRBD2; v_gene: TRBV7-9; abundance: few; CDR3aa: CASSSHPLSGRAYEQYF; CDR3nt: TGTGCCAGCAGCTCTCATCCCCTTAGCGGGAGGGCCTACGAGCAGTACTTC
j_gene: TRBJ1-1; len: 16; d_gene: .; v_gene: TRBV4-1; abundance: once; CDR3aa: CASSPGQSRGNTEAFF; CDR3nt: TGCGCCAGCAGCCCCGGACAAAGTCGAGGGAACACTGAAGCTTTCTTT
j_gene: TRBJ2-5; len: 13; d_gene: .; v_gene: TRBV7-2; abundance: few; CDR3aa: CASSLRTTETQYF; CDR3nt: TGTGCCAGCAGCTTAAGGACAACGGAGACCCAGTACTTC
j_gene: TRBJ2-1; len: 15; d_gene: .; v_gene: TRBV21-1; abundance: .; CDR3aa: CASTPGRSSYNEQFF; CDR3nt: TGTGCCAGCACCCCGGGGAGGAGCTCCTACAATGAGCAGTTCTTC
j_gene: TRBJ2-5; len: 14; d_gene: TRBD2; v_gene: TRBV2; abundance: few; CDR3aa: CASSEALRGGNQYF; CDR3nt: TGTGCCAGCAGTGAAGCGCTTCGGGGGGGAAACCAGTACTTC
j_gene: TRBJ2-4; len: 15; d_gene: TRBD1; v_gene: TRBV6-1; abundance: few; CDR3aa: CASGEGTGLENIQYF; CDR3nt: TGTGCCAGCGGGGAGGGGACAGGGCTGGAAAACATTCAGTACTTC
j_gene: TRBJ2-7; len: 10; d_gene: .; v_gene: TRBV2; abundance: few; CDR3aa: CASRGPTQYF; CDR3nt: TGTGCCAGCAGAGGTCCAACTCAGTACTTC
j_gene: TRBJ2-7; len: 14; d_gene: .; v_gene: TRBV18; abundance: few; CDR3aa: CASSPPASSYEQYF; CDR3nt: TGTGCCAGCTCACCACCGGCTAGCAGCTACGAGCAGTACTTC
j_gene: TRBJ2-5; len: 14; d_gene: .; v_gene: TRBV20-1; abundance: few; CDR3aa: CSARVWTVKETQYF; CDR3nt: TGCAGTGCTAGAGTGTGGACAGTTAAAGAGACCCAGTACTTC
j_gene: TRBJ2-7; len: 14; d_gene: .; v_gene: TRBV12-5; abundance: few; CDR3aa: CASGLRLPEHEQYF; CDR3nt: TGTGCTAGTGGTTTGCGACTCCCCGAACACGAGCAGTACTTC
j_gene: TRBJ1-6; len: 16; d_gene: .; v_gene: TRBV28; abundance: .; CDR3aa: CASSLLNWGDNSPLHF; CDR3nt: TGTGCCAGCAGTTTATTAAATTGGGGCGATAATTCACCCCTCCACTTT
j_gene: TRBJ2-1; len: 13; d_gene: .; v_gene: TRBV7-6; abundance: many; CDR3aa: CASSSGVGNEQFF; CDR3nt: TGTGCCAGCAGCTCGGGGGTCGGGAATGAGCAGTTCTTC
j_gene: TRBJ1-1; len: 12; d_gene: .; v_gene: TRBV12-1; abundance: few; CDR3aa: CAKKGKNTEAFF; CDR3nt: TGTGCCAAAAAGGGAAAGAACACTGAAGCTTTCTTT
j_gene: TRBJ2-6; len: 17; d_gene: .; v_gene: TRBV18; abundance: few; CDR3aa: CASSLGPSSSGANVLTF; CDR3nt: TGTGCCAGCTCACTGGGACCATCTAGCTCTGGGGCCAACGTCCTGACTTTC
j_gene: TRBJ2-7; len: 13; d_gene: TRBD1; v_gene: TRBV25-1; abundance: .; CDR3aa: CASSGGQVYEQYF; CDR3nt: TGTGCCAGCAGTGGGGGACAGGTCTACGAGCAGTACTTC